This TCR beta chain comes out of a study of T cells in Graves' hyperthyroidism and ophthalmopathy. CDR3 length: 18 residues. The ends lost 7 bases at V and 5 bases at J; junction bases unmatched: 17. CDR1 and CDR2 from the germline V gene are LNHDA and SQIVND (reference sequence). This clonotype showed up many times. RNA transcripts served as the template for amplifying TCR beta CDR3 regions. TCR CDR3 underwent first-round RT-PCR with the HTBI primer set. TCRdb reprocessed the multiplex PCR reads via MiXCR and lists one record per CDR3 protein. The sample records around 350,000 distinct CDR3 sequences, under 20% being singletons.

This rearrangement joins TRBV19 to TRBJ1-1, with 12 bases fitting TRBD1. The sequence was collected from a woman aged 18-29 years with Graves' hyperthyroidism. The sample consisted of blood. The CDR3 nucleotides are TGTGCCAGTATCTTACGGTGGGGACAGGGGGCTTTGTGGACTGAAGCTTTCTTT. It codes for CASILRWGQGALWTEAFF.